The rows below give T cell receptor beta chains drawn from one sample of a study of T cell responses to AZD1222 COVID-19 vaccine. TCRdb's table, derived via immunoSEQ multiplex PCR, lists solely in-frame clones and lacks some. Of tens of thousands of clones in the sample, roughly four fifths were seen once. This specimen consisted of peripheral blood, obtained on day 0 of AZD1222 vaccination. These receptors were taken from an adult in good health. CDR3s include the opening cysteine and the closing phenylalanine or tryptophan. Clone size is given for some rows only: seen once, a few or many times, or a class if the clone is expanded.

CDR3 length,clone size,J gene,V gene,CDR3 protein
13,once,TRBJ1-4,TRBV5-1,CASSRQGVEKLFF
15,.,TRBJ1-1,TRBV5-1,CASTPGGPLNTEAFF
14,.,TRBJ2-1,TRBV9,CASSAPPAHNEQFF
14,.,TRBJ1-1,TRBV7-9,CASTPGLENTEAFF
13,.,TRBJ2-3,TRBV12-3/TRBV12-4,CASSVTPTDTQYF
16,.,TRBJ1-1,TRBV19,CASSSRLQGRNTEAFF
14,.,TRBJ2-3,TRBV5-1,CASSPGLNTDTQYF
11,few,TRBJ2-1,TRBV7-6,CASSRGHEQFF
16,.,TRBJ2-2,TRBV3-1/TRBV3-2,CASSSPPGAVSGELFF
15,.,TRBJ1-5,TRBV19,CASSRRAGQNQPQHF
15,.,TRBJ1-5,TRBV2,CASRSGTGGNQPQHF
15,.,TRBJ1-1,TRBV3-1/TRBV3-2,CASSHGGGYNTEAFF
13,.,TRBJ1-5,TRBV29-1,CSVMTGNNQPQHF
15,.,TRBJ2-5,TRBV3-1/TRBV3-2,CASSQDTLHQETQYF
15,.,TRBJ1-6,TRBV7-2,CASSWGQAGNSPLHF
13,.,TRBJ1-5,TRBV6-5,CASSYSGVGPQHF
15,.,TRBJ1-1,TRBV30,CAWSPKGQGITEAFF
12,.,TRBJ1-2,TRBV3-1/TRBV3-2,CASSLMGYGYTF
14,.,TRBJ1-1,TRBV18,CASSPGSMPSEAFF
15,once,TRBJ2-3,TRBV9,CASSGTAGRTDTQYF
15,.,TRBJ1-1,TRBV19,CASSISGDGTTEAFF
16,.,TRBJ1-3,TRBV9,CASSPSATNSGNTIYF
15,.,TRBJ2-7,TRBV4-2,CASSQDLGGAYEQYF
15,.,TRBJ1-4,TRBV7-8,CASSVEVGANEKLFF
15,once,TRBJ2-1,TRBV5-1,CASSTGTESYNEQFF
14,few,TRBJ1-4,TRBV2,CASSPGVSWEKLFF
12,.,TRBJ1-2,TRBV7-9,CASSLDGYGYTF
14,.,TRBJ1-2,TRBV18,CASSPTPLNYGYTF
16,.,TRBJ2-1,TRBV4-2,CASSQEEHSSYNEQFF
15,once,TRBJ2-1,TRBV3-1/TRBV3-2,CASSPAGGLSNEQFF
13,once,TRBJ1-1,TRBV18,CASSGRTDTEAFF
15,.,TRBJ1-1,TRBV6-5,CASSRMAGGGTEAFF
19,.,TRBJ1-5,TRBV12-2,CASRLDHRDRGSSNQPQHF
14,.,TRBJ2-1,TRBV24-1,CATSMGAAYNEQFF
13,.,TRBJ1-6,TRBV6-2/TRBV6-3,CASSYFPGSPLHF
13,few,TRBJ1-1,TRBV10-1,CASKQGSGTEAFF
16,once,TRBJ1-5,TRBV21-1,CASSKFYAGSNQPQHF
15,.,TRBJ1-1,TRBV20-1,CSASPPGGTPLGAFF
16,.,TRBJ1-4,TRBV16,CASSQHFSATNEKLFF
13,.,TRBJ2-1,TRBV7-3,CASSIWAWHEQFF
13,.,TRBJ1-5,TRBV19,CASSPPSTQPQHF
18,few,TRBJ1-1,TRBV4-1,CASSQDRPLYGMNTEAFF
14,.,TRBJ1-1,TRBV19,CASSIVGVNTEAFF
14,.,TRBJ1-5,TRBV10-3,CATTGDIGNQPQHF
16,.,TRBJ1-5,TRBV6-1,CASSELVRYSNQPQHF
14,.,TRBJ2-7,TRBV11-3,CASSSRTFPYEQYF
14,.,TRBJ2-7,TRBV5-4,CASSPAGLRDEQYF
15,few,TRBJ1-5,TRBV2,CASRGDPGGNQPQHF
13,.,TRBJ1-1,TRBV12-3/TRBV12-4,CASGGQLNTEAFF
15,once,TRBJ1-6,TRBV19,CASSIEAGYNSPLHF
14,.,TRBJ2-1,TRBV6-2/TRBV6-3,CASSYVRGNNEQFF
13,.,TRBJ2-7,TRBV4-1,CASAPQVSYEQYF
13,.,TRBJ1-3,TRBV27,CASSGTRGNTIYF
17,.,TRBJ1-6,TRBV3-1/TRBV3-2,CASSLLSLGANNSPLHF
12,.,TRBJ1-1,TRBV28,CASSPRDTEAFF
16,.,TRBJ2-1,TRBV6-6,CASSYSRGSSYNEQFF
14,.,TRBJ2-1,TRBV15,CATSRDRGATERFF
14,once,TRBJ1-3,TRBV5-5,CASSPRLPGNTIYF